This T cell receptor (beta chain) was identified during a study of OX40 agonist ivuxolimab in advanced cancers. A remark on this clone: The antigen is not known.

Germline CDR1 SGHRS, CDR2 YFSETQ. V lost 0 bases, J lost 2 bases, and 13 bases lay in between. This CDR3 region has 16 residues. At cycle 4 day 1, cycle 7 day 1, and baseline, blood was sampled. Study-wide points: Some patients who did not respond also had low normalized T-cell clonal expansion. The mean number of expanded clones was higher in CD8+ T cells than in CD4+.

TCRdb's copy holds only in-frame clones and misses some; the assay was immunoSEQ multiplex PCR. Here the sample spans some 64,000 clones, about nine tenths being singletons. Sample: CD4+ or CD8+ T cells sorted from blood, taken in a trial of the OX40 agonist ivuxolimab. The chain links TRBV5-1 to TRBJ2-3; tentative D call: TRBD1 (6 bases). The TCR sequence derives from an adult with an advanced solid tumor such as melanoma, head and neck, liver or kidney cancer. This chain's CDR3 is CASSLDQGFDTDTQYF. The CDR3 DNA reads TGCGCCAGCAGCTTGGATCAGGGGTTCGACACAGATACGCAGTATTTT.